Given below is one T cell receptor (beta chain) in context. Its matching antigen is unknown. This specimen belongs to a study of OX40 agonist ivuxolimab in advanced cancers. General study results and limits: Patients with a partial response at 0.1-3.0 mg/kg had among the lowest clonal expansion.

Germline V gene lookup returns CDR1 MNHEY and CDR2 SVGAGI. This CDR3 is 15 amino acids long. V was trimmed by 5 bases and J by 0 bases, leaving 14 bases between them. Produced via immunoSEQ multiplex PCR; TCRdb's table is partial and in-frame only. The table lists 90,000 or so clones, approximately 90% of them singletons. The clonotype was recovered from an adult with an advanced solid tumor such as melanoma, head and neck, liver or kidney cancer. Specimen: CD4+ or CD8+ T cells sorted from blood, collected in a trial of the OX40 agonist ivuxolimab. The V and J genes are TRBV6-5 and TRBJ2-7, with D possibly being TRBD1 (6 bases). The CDR3 here is CASSTQGLRSYEQYF. CDR3 in DNA: TGTGCCAGCAGTACCCAGGGGCTTCGCTCCTACGAGCAGTACTTC.